These T cell receptor beta chains were read from a single sample in a study of shared clonotypes between healthy human individuals. Assay: immunoSEQ multiplex PCR; the TCRdb copy retains only in-frame clones and omits some. The repertoire consists of 150,000 to 200,000 clones, with roughly 93% occurring once and the leading ten covering 0.067%. The specimen sequenced was naive CD4+ T cells sorted from blood. The receptor set was obtained from a woman younger than 45 in good health. The CDR3 runs from the conserved cysteine through the conserved F or W. D genes are given only for firm matches. Where a row states a size, it is once, few, many or the class of an expanded clone; other rows omit it.

clone_size,d_call,v_call,j_call,cdr3_nt,cdr3_aa
.,TRBD2,TRBV28,TRBJ2-7,TGTGCCAGCAGTGCTCATGGACTAGCGCTGAACGAGCAGTACTTC,CASSAHGLALNEQYF
.,.,TRBV7-2,TRBJ1-5,TGTGCCAGCAGCCCGCGGATGGGGTCCCAGCATTTT,CASSPRMGSQHF
.,.,TRBV6-5,TRBJ1-1,TGTGCCAGCAGACAACAGGGAGCTGTGAACACTGAAGCTTTCTTT,CASRQQGAVNTEAFF
.,TRBD2,TRBV30,TRBJ2-2,TGTGCCTGGAGTGGACTAGCGGGAGACACCGGGGAGCTGTTTTTT,CAWSGLAGDTGELFF
.,TRBD2,TRBV4-2,TRBJ2-7,TGTGCCAGCAGCCAAGTCGGTCCTAGCGGGAAGTCCTACGAGCAGTACTTC,CASSQVGPSGKSYEQYF
.,.,TRBV5-1,TRBJ1-1,TGCGCCAGCAGCTGGGGGGGGGTGGACACTGAAGCTTTCTTT,CASSWGGVDTEAFF
.,TRBD1,TRBV5-1,TRBJ2-1,TGCGCCAGCAGCGCCGGGACAGGGTTTGATGAGCAGTTCTTC,CASSAGTGFDEQFF
.,TRBD1,TRBV18,TRBJ2-5,TGTGCCAGCTCACCCGTCCCGGGACAGGGTACGGCCCAGTACTTC,CASSPVPGQGTAQYF
.,.,TRBV1,TRBJ2-7,TGCACCAGCAGCCAAGCTGTATTGGCTTGGCTAGCGGCTGATACCTACGAGCAGTACTTC,CTSSQAVLAWLAADTYEQYF
.,TRBD2,TRBV6-5,TRBJ2-5,TGTGCCAGCAGTTACCCGGGGGGTACAGAGACCCAGTACTTC,CASSYPGGTETQYF
once,TRBD1,TRBV7-2,TRBJ2-7,TGTGCCAGCAGCCTGGCAAGGGGGCGCGAGCAGTACTTC,CASSLARGREQYF
.,.,TRBV30,TRBJ2-7,TGTGCCTGGAGCCCCGGGGGCACTCTTTCCTACGAGCAGTACTTC,CAWSPGGTLSYEQYF